This TCR beta chain came from a study of OX40 agonist ivuxolimab in advanced cancers. The cohort excluded patients with autoimmune disease history or systemic immunosuppression. Blood specimens came from baseline, cycle 4 day 1, and cycle 7 day 1. Libraries were prepared by immunoSEQ multiplex PCR; TCRdb keeps only in-frame clonotypes and omits some of them. This table holds 45,000 to 60,000 clones, over 65% found once. V dropped 5 bases and J dropped 2; count of bases not matched to a gene: 7. Per germline, CDR1 LNHDA and CDR2 SQIVND (reference sequence). The CDR3 extends over 15 amino acids. Sequences were derived from CD4+ or CD8+ T cells sorted from blood, sampled in a trial of the OX40 agonist ivuxolimab. This chain joins TRBV19 and TRBJ2-3; 7 bases are shared with TRBD2. This receptor was obtained from an adult with an advanced solid tumor such as melanoma, head and neck, liver or kidney cancer. The DNA for the CDR3 is TGTGCCAGTAGTGCACCCAGCGGGGACACAGATACGCAGTATTTT. Translating gives CASSAPSGDTDTQYF. The whole variable domain, remainder taken from reference TRBV19 and TRBJ2-3, is DGGITQSPKYLFRKEGQNVTLSCEQNLNHDAMYWYRQDPGQGLRLIYYSQIVNDFQKGDIAEGYSVSREKKESFPLTVTSAQKNPTAFYLCASSAPSGDTDTQYFGPGTRLTVL.